The T cell receptor (beta chain) described here comes from a study of cytomegalovirus exposure and HLA in healthy donors. Study-wide context: Prior work identified 120 million or so unique TCR beta sequences in 150 million to 200 million T cells.

13 Jbeta primers and 60 Vbeta primers were used for the PCR. Only in-frame clones appear in the TCRdb table, and some are missing; sequencing was by immunoSEQ multiplex PCR. The sample consists of approximately 85,000 clones, less than 65% of them appearing once. Concerning this clone: The antigen is not known.

CDR3 length: 14 amino acids. With V trimmed by 1 base and J by 3 bases, 3 bases remained unmatched. From germline, CDR1 is MDHEN and CDR2 SYDVKM. Study results and limitations: Immune exposure data for these donors was limited to CMV serostatus. About 87% or about 30% of the time was how often most TCR beta V segments were productive, according to an earlier analysis. Presence/absence analyses assumed roughly uniform sequencing depth across donors, which may not hold.

What was sequenced was PBMCs. The sequence derives from a woman in her twenties or thirties in good health and CMV-seropositive. The chain is built from TRBV28 and TRBJ2-7; TRBD1 matches at 7 bases. The CDR3 DNA sequence: TGTGCCAGCAGTTTATCGTGGACAGGCTACGAGCAGTACTTC. Translation gives CASSLSWTGYEQYF.